The rows below give T cell receptor beta chains drawn from one sample of a study of blood T cell repertoires in COVID-19. Profiling relied on immunoSEQ multiplex PCR, and the TCRdb table lists in-frame clones only, not all of them. The sample consists of roughly 250,000 clones, 87% of them appearing once. The specimen was peripheral blood. These receptor sequences come from a man aged 55 to 70 who had recovered from COVID-19. The CDR3 runs from the conserved cysteine through the conserved F or W. A D gene is named only where the DNA matches it firmly. Only some rows state a clone size, as once, few, many or a class for expanded clones.

d_gene | j_gene | v_gene | abundance | CDR3nt | CDR3aa
TRBD2 | TRBJ2-1 | TRBV28 | - | TGTGCCAGCAGTGGAACCGGGACTAGCTTCTTGGATGAGCAGTTCTTC | CASSGTGTSFLDEQFF
- | TRBJ1-3 | TRBV12-2 | - | TGTGCAAGTCGCTTAGAGGTACGGACTCAGGCTGGAAACACCATATATTTT | CASRLEVRTQAGNTIYF
- | TRBJ2-1 | TRBV6-5 | - | TGTGCCAGCAGTTACCGGCGGCACTCCTACAATGAGCAGTTCTTC | CASSYRRHSYNEQFF
- | TRBJ1-5 | TRBV30 | - | TGTGCCTGGAGTGTAAAGGAGGGGACCCTGAAGCCCCAGCATTTT | CAWSVKEGTLKPQHF
- | TRBJ2-7 | TRBV6-1 | once | TGTGCCAGCAGTCGCTTAGACTCCTACGAGCAGTACTTC | CASSRLDSYEQYF
TRBD2 | TRBJ2-1 | TRBV18 | - | TGTGCCAGCTCACCACAGGGACTAGCCGACAATGAGCAGTTCTTC | CASSPQGLADNEQFF
TRBD1 | TRBJ1-5 | TRBV5-1 | few | TGCGCCAGCAGCCCGGGGGGGACAGCGAGCAATCAGCCCCAGCATTTT | CASSPGGTASNQPQHF
- | TRBJ1-6 | TRBV19 | once | TGTGCCACCATGGACACTTTCGGTTCACCCCTCCACTTT | CATMDTFGSPLHF
TRBD2 | TRBJ2-3 | TRBV5-1 | - | TGCGCCAGCAGTAAGGGTAGCGGGGGGGCCCGAGATACGCAGTATTTT | CASSKGSGGARDTQYF
TRBD2 | TRBJ2-3 | TRBV19 | - | TGTGCCAGTACAGGAGGGACTAGCGGGGGGACCCGCTTTCAGGATACGCAGTATTTT | CASTGGTSGGTRFQDTQYF
- | TRBJ1-2 | TRBV11-2 | - | TGTGCCAGCAGCTTATCCCGATGGGGTTCGGGGGGCTACACCTTC | CASSLSRWGSGGYTF
- | TRBJ1-2 | TRBV7-8 | - | TGTGCCAGCAGCTTCACAGGATATGGCTACACCTTC | CASSFTGYGYTF
- | TRBJ2-4 | TRBV11-2 | once | TGTGCCAGCAGCTCCGGGGGGCGGGCAAACATTCAGTACTTC | CASSSGGRANIQYF
- | TRBJ2-1 | TRBV2 | - | TGTGCCAGCAGTGAAAGACGGGTCGATGAGCAGTTCTTC | CASSERRVDEQFF
- | TRBJ1-3 | TRBV7-8 | - | TGTGCCAGCAGCTTAGGGCGGGGCGGAGTTGGAAACACCATATATTTT | CASSLGRGGVGNTIYF
TRBD2 | TRBJ2-3 | TRBV20-1 | - | TGCAGTGCTAGTAGCGGGGGTAGCGATACGCAGTATTTT | CSASSGGSDTQYF
- | TRBJ1-6 | TRBV7-9 | - | TGTGCCAGCAGGCCTACAGGGAATTCACCCCTCCACTTT | CASRPTGNSPLHF
TRBD1 | TRBJ1-1 | TRBV16 | - | TGTGCCAGCAGCCCGCTTTACAGGGGGACTATGAACACTGAAGCTTTCTTT | CASSPLYRGTMNTEAFF
TRBD2 | TRBJ2-1 | TRBV9 | many | TGTGCCAGCAGCGGGGGAGCGGGGAGATACAATGAGCAGTTCTTC | CASSGGAGRYNEQFF
- | TRBJ1-1 | TRBV29-1 | - | TGCAGCGTAAAGGACAGAGAAGCTTTCTTT | CSVKDREAFF
- | TRBJ2-5 | TRBV30 | - | TGTGCCTGCCTAGCCCCGGCGTTAGGGACCCAGTACTTC | CACLAPALGTQYF
TRBD1 | TRBJ1-6 | TRBV5-6 | - | TGTGCCAGCAGGCATGACAGGGTTGGGCCCCTCCACTTT | CASRHDRVGPLHF
TRBD1 | TRBJ1-1 | TRBV20-1 | - | TGCAGTGCTAGTCCTCCGGGACAGGGGGGGTTCGGAGCTTTCTTT | CSASPPGQGGFGAFF
TRBD2 | TRBJ2-1 | TRBV10-1 | - | TGCGCCAGCCCGACTAGCGGGGGATCTTACAATGAGCAGTTCTTC | CASPTSGGSYNEQFF
- | TRBJ1-3 | TRBV7-9 | - | TGTGCCAGCAGCTTAGACAGCAACTCTGGAAACACCATATATTTT | CASSLDSNSGNTIYF
TRBD1 | TRBJ1-6 | TRBV19 | once | TGTGCCAGTAGCCCTGCGGACAGGGATTCTTCACCCCTCCACTTT | CASSPADRDSSPLHF
TRBD1 | TRBJ2-2 | TRBV9 | - | TGTGCCAGCAAAACAGGGGAGAACACCGGGGAGCTGTTTTTT | CASKTGENTGELFF
- | TRBJ1-5 | TRBV7-8 | once | TGTGCCAGCAGCTTAATGGCCAGAAATCAGCCCCAGCATTTT | CASSLMARNQPQHF
- | TRBJ1-2 | TRBV19 | - | TGTGCCAGTAGTATAAGTCAGGGTCGGTGGTATGGCTACACCTTC | CASSISQGRWYGYTF
- | TRBJ1-6 | TRBV5-1 | once | TGCGCCAGCAGCTTGGAGTGGGCCGGGGTCACCGGGGCCCTCCACTTT | CASSLEWAGVTGALHF
- | TRBJ2-1 | TRBV9 | - | TGTGCCAGCAGCGGGGCGGGCTACAATGAGCAGTTCTTC | CASSGAGYNEQFF
- | TRBJ1-5 | TRBV5-1 | once | TGCGCCAGCAGCTTACAGGAGGGATCTCAGCCCCAGCATTTT | CASSLQEGSQPQHF
TRBD1 | TRBJ2-7 | TRBV19 | - | TGTGCCAGTAGTAACACCGGGCGCCGGGACAGAACCTACGAGCAGTACTTC | CASSNTGRRDRTYEQYF
- | TRBJ2-6 | TRBV19 | - | TGTGCCAGTAGTATGACACACTCTGGGGCCAACGTCCTGACTTTC | CASSMTHSGANVLTF
- | TRBJ1-1 | TRBV7-9 | - | TGTGCCAGCAGCTTATCGGTGAACACTGAAGCTTTCTTT | CASSLSVNTEAFF
TRBD1 | TRBJ2-3 | TRBV11-2 | - | TGTGCCAGCAGAGGGCAGGGGGTGAACACAGATACGCAGTATTTT | CASRGQGVNTDTQYF
- | TRBJ1-2 | TRBV3-1/TRBV3-2 | - | TGTGCCAGCAGCCAAGCGAGGGGGTTAAGAGGCTACACCTTC | CASSQARGLRGYTF
- | TRBJ1-1 | TRBV29-1 | - | TGCAGCGTTCAAGGACAGTCCAGGGGTGAAGCTTTCTTT | CSVQGQSRGEAFF
- | TRBJ1-1 | TRBV9 | - | TGTGCCAGCAGCCCACCCCGACAGAACACTGAAGCTTTCTTT | CASSPPRQNTEAFF
- | TRBJ1-5 | TRBV19 | - | TGTGCCACCGAGGGCCTGAATCAGCCCCAGCATTTT | CATEGLNQPQHF
- | TRBJ1-1 | TRBV27 | - | TGTGCCAGCATGCTCGTGGGGAGGAACACTGAAGCTTTCTTT | CASMLVGRNTEAFF
- | TRBJ1-3 | TRBV7-9 | few | TGTGCCAGCAGCTTACAGACTACTGGAAACACCATATATTTT | CASSLQTTGNTIYF
TRBD1 | TRBJ1-1 | TRBV10-2 | once | TGCGCCAGCAGTGAGACAGGGGGCACTGAAGCTTTCTTT | CASSETGGTEAFF
TRBD2 | TRBJ2-4 | TRBV5-6 | - | TGTGCCAGCAGCGATAGCGGGGGGGCCAAAAACATTCAGTACTTC | CASSDSGGAKNIQYF
TRBD1 | TRBJ1-3 | TRBV30 | once | TGTGCCTGCCTGGGACAGAAAGGTAGAAACACCATATATTTT | CACLGQKGRNTIYF
TRBD2 | TRBJ2-3 | TRBV5-1 | - | TGCGCCAGCCTACTCACCGGGACTAGTGGAGATACGCAGTATTTT | CASLLTGTSGDTQYF
- | TRBJ2-3 | TRBV5-5 | - | TGTGCCAGCAGCTTGGTTTCCGGGATCACAGATACGCAGTATTTT | CASSLVSGITDTQYF
- | TRBJ2-4 | TRBV11-2 | - | TGTGCCAGCAGCTCCCGGGGACAATCCAGGGAAAACATTCAGTACTTC | CASSSRGQSRENIQYF
TRBD1 | TRBJ1-3 | TRBV11-2 | - | TGTGCCAGCAGCTCTCCCCGGGGACAGGCTATTAACTCTGGAAACACCATATATTTT | CASSSPRGQAINSGNTIYF
TRBD1 | TRBJ1-5 | TRBV27 | - | TGTGCCAGCAGTTTTACGACAGGGGGTCAGCCCCAGCATTTT | CASSFTTGGQPQHF
- | TRBJ1-1 | TRBV19 | - | TGTGCCAGTACCACAACCCGGGCGGGGGTACGGGGCACTGAAGCTTTCTTT | CASTTTRAGVRGTEAFF
- | TRBJ1-3 | TRBV30 | - | TGTGCCTGGAGTGTAACGACAACGGCTGGAAACACCATATATTTT | CAWSVTTTAGNTIYF
- | TRBJ1-2 | TRBV7-9 | - | TGTGCCAGCAGCGGTGACAGGCATGATGTCTATGGCTACACCTTC | CASSGDRHDVYGYTF
TRBD1 | TRBJ1-2 | TRBV19 | - | TGTGCCAGTAGTATAGATGCCTGGTTGGGACAGATTAACTATGGCTACACCTTC | CASSIDAWLGQINYGYTF
TRBD1 | TRBJ1-1 | TRBV5-1 | - | TGCGCCAGCAGCCCCGACAGGGGGCGAAGTGTGACTGAAGCTTTCTTT | CASSPDRGRSVTEAFF
TRBD1 | TRBJ1-1 | TRBV6-5 | once | TGTGCCAGCAAGACAGGGGTCATGAACACTGAAGCTTTCTTT | CASKTGVMNTEAFF